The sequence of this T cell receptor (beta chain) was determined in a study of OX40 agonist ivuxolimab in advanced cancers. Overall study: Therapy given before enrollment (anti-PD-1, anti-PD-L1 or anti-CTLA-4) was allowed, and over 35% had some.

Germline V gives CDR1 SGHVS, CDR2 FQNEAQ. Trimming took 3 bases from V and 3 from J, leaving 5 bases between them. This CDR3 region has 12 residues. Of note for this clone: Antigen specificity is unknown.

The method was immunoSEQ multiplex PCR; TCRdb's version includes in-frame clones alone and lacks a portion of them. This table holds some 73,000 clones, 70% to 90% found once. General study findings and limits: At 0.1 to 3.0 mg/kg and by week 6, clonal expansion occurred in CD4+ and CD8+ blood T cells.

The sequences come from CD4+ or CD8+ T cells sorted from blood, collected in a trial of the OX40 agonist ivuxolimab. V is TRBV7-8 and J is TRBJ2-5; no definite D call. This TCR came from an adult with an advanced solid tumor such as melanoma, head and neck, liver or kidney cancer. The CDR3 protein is CASSLGKETQYF. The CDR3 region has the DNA TGTGCCAGCAGCTTGGGCAAAGAGACCCAGTACTTC. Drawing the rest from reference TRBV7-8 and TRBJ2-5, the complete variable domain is GAGVSQSPRYKVAKRGQDVALRCDPISGHVSLFWYQQALGQGPEFLTYFQNEAQLDKSGLPSDRFFAERPEGSVSTLKIQRTQQEDSAVYLCASSLGKETQYFGPGTRLLVL.